This T cell receptor beta chain is from a study of blood T cells in healthy people across ages. PCR was performed a second time for 7 to 11 cycles using a sample-barcoded 5' primer and a J-beta primer mix. TCRdb called the 5' RACE reads again in MiXCR, with one record for every CDR3 protein. The sample includes some 1,500,000 distinct CDR3 sequences, about 42% of them seen just once. Only one count was recorded for this clonotype. This may arise from a read error, as a much more abundant clone is one base away. Germline V CDR1 and CDR2: SGHTA, FQGNSA. The CDR3 spans 13 residues. The sequencing sample was made of blood. This chain links TRBV7-2 with TRBJ2-1; D is uncertain. This sequence was found in a woman between 18 and 30 years old in good health. The CDR3 bases are TGTGTCAGCACCCCGTGGGTTTCCTATGAGCAGTTCTTC. Amino acids: CVSTPWVSYEQFF.